This T cell receptor beta chain was retrieved from a study of identical twins. A universal primer binding site was introduced by template switching. The final cDNA contained unique molecular identifiers. TCRdb processed the 5' RACE reads anew with MiXCR; each CDR3 protein has one entry. The repertoire holds about 690,000 distinct CDR3 sequences, with around 6.1% as singletons. Trimming removed 8 bases from V and 1 base from J; junction bases left unmatched: 6. CDR1 and CDR2 from the germline V gene are MNHEY and SMNVEV (reference sequence). This CDR3 has 15 amino acids. The chain uses TRBV27 and TRBJ1-5, with 9 positions matching TRBD1. Sequenced material: naive T cells sorted from blood. The TCR originated in a man between 18 and 35 years old in good health. DNA of the CDR3: TGTGCCAGCGCAAGAGGACAGGGGAGCAATCAGCCCCAGCATTTT. Amino acid sequence: CASARGQGSNQPQHF.